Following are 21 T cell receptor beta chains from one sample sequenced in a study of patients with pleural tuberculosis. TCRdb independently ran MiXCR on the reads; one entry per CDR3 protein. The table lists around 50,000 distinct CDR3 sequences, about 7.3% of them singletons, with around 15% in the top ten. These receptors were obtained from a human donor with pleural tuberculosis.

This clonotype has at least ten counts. The CDR3 loop is CASSLGNNEQFF. The DNA for the CDR3 is TGTGCCAGCAGCTTAGGGAACAATGAGCAGTTCTTC. The rearrangement uses TRBV11-1 and TRBJ2-1, with D hard to call. The CDR3 has 12 residues. V was cut by 1 base and J by 5 bases, with 3 bases left in between. Germline loops: CDR1 SGHAT, CDR2 FQDESV (reference sequence).

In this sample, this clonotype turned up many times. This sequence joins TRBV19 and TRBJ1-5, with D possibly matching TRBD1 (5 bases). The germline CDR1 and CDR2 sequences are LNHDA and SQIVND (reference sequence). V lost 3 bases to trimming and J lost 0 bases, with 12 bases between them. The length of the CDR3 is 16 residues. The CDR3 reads CASSMYGQGSNQPQHF. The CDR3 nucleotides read TGTGCCAGTAGTATGTATGGGCAGGGTAGCAATCAGCCCCAGCATTTT.

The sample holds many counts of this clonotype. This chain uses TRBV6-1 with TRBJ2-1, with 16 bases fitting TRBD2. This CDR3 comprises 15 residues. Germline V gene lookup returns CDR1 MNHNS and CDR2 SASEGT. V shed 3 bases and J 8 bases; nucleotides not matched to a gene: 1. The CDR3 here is CASSEGLAGGDEQFF. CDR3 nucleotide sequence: TGTGCCAGCAGTGAGGGACTAGCGGGAGGGGATGAGCAGTTCTTC.

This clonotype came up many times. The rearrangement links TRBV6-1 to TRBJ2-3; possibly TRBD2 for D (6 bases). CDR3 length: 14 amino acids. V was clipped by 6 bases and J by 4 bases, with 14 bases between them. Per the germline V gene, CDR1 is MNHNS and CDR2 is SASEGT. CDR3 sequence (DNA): TGTGCCAGCAGGTCGGGAGTGGGAGCAGATACGCAGTATTTT. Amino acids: CASRSGVGADTQYF.

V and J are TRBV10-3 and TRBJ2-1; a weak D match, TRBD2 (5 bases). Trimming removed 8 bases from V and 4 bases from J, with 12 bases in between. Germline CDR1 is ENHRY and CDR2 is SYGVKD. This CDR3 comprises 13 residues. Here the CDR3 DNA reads TGTGCCATCCGGGGAGTAATGTACAATGAGCAGTTCTTC. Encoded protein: CAIRGVMYNEQFF.

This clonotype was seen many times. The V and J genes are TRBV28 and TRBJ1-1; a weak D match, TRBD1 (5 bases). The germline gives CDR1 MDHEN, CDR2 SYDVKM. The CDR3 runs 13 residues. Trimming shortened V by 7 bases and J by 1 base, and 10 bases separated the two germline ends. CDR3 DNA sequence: TGTGCCAGCATTGAGACAGCGAACACTGAAGCTTTCTTT. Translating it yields CASIETANTEAFF.

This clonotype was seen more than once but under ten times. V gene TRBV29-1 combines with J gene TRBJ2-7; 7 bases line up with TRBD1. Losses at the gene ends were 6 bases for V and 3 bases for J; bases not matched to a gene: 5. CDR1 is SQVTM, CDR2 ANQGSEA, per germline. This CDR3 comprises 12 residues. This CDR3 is CSVADRFYEQYF. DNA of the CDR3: TGCAGCGTGGCGGACAGGTTCTACGAGCAGTACTTC.

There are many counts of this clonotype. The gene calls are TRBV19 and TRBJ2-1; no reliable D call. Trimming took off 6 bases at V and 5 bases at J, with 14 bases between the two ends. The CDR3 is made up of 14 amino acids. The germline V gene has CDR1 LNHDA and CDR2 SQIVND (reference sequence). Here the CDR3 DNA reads TGTGCCAGTAGGGTCCGGTTCCCGGACAATGAGCAGTTCTTC. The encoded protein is CASRVRFPDNEQFF.

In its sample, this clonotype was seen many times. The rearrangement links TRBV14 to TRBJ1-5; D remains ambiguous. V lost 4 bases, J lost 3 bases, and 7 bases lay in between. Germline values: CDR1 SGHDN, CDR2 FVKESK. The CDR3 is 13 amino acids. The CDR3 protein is CASSRAVNQPQHF. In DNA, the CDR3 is TGTGCCAGCAGCCGAGCGGTCAATCAGCCCCAGCATTTT.

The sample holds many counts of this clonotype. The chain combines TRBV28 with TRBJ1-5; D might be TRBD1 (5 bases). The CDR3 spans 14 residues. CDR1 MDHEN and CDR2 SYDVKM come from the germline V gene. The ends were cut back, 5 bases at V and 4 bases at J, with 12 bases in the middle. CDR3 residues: CASSPRGGNQPQHF. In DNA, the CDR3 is TGTGCCAGCAGTCCAAGGGGAGGGAATCAGCCCCAGCATTTT.

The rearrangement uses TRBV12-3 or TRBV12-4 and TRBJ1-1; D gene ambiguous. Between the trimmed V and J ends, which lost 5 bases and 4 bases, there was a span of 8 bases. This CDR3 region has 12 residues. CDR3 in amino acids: CASSPLPTEAFF. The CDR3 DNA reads TGTGCCAGCAGTCCTTTGCCCACTGAAGCTTTCTTT.

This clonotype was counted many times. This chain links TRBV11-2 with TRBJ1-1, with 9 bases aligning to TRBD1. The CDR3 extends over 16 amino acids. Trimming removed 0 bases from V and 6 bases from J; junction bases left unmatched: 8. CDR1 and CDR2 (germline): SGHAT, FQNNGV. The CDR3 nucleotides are TGTGCCAGCAGCTTAGACCCTGGACAGGGGAAGGCTGAAGCTTTCTTT. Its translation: CASSLDPGQGKAEAFF.

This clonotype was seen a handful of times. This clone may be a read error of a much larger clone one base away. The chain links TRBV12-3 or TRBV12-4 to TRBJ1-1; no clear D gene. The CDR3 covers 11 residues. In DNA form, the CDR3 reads TGTGCCAGCAGGGCCAACACTGGAGCTTTCTTT. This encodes CASRANTGAFF.

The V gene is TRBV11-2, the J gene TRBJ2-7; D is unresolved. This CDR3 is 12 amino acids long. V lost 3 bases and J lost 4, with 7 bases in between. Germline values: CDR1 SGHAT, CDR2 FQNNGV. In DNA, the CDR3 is TGTGCCAGCAGCTTCCAACTATACGAGCAGTACTTC. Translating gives CASSFQLYEQYF. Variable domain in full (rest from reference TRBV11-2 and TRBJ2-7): EAGVAQSPRYKIIEKRQSVAFWCNPISGHATLYWYQQILGQGPKLLIQFQNNGVVDDSQLPKDRFSAERLKGVDSTLKIQPAKLEDSAVYLCASSFQLYEQYFGPGTRLTVT.

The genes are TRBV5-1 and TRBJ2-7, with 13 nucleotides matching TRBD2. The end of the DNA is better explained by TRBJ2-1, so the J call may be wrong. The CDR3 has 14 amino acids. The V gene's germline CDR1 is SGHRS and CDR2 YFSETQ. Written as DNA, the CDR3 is TGCGCCAGCAGCACTAGCGGGAGGGCCTACGAGCAGTTCTTC. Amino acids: CASSTSGRAYEQFF.

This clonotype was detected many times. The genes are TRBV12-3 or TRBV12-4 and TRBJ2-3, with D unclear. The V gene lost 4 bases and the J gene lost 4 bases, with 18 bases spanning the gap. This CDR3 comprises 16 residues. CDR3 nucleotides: TGTGCCAGCAGTTCGTTTGAGCCATGGGTAGCAGATACGCAGTATTTT. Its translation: CASSSFEPWVADTQYF.

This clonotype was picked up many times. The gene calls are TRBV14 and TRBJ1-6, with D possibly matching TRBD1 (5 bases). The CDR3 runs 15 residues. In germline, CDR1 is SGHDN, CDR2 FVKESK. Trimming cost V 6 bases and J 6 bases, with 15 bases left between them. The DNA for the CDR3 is TGTGCCAGCAGTCTGACAGCTTTTCTTAATTCACCCCTCCACTTT. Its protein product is CASSLTAFLNSPLHF. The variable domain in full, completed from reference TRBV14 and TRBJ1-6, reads EAGVTQFPSHSVIEKGQTVTLRCDPISGHDNLYWYRRVMGKEIKFLLHFVKESKQDESGMPNNRFLAERTGGTYSTLKVQPAELEDSGVYFCASSLTAFLNSPLHFGNGTRLTVT.

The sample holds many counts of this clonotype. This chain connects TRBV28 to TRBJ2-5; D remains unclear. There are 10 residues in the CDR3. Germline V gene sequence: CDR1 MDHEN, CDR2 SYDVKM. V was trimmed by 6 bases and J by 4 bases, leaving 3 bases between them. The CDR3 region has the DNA TGTGCCAGCAGGAGAGAGACCCAGTACTTC. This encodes CASRRETQYF.

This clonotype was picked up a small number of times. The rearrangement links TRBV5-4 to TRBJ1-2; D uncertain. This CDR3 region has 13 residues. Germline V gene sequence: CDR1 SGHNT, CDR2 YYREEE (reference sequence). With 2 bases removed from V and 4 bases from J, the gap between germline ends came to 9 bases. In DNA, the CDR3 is TGTGCCAGCAGCTTTGTGGCAGGCTATGGCTACACCTTC. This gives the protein CASSFVAGYGYTF.

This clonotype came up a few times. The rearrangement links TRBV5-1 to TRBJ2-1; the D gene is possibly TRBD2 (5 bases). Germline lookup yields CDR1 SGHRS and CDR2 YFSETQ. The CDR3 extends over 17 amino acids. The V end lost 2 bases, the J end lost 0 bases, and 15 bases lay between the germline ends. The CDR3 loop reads CASSLNSPGSSYNEQFF. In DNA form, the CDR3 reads TGCGCCAGCAGCTTAAATAGTCCGGGAAGCTCCTACAATGAGCAGTTCTTC.

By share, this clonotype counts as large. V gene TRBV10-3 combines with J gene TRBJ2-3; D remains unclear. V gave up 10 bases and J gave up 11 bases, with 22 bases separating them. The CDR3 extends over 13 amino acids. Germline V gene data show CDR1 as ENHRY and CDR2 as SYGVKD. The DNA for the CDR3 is TGTGCCACCCAAAGAACTCCGGGCCGAGAGCAGTATTTT. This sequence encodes CATQRTPGREQYF.